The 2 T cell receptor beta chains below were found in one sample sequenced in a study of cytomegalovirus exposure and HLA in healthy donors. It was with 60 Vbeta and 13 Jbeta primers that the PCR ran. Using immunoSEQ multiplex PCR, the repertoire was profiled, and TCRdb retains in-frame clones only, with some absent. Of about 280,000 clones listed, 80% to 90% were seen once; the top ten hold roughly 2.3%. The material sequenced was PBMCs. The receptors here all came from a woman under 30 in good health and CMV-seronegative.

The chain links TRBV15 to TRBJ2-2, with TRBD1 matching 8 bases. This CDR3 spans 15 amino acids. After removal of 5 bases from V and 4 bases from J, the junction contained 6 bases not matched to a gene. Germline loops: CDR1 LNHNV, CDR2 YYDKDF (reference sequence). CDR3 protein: CATSVDRGGTGELFF. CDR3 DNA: TGTGCCACCAGCGTCGACAGGGGTGGCACCGGGGAGCTGTTTTTT. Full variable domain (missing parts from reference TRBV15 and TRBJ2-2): DAMVIQNPRYQVTQFGKPVTLSCSQTLNHNVMYWYQQKSSQAPKLLFHYYDKDFNNEADTPDNFQSRRPNTSFCFLDIRSPGLGDTAMYLCATSVDRGGTGELFFGEGSRLTVL.

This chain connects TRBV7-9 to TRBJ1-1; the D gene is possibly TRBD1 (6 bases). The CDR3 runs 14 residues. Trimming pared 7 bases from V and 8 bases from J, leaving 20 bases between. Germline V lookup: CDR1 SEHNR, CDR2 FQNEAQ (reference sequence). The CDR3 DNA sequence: TGTGCCAGCAACAAAGGGACAAATCAAGTGGAAGCTTTCTTT. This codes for CASNKGTNQVEAFF.